This T cell receptor (beta chain) is drawn from a study of beta chain features in type 1 diabetes. This clone showed up just a few times. Investigators reverse transcribed all isolated RNA, so they sequenced expressed TCRB transcripts. Libraries were prepared by immunoSEQ multiplex PCR; TCRdb keeps only in-frame clonotypes and omits some of them. The table shows under 150,000 clones, with 40% to 60% occurring only once. V shed 7 bases and J shed 2 bases, with 14 bases lying between them. The germline V gene has CDR1 SQVTM and CDR2 ANQGSEA. The CDR3 runs to 13 residues. This chain links TRBV29-1 with TRBJ1-2; D is possibly TRBD1 (5 bases). The sequenced sample was Tregs from blood. This sequence originates from a man younger than 35 in good health. In DNA, the CDR3 is TGCAGCGCGACAGTCCAAGTCAACTATGGCTACACCTTC. Amino acids: CSATVQVNYGYTF.